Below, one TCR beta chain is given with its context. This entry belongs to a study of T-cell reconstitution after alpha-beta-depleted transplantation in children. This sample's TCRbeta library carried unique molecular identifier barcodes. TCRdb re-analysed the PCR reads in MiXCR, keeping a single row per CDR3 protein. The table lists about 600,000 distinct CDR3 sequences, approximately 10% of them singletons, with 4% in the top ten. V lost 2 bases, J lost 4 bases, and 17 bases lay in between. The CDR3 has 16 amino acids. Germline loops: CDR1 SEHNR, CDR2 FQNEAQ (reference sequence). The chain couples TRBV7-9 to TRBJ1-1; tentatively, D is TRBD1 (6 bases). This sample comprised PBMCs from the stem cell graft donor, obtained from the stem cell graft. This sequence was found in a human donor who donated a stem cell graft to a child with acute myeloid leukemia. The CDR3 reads CASSLRPGVRGTEAFF. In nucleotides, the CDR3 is TGTGCCAGCAGCTTAAGGCCAGGGGTAAGAGGCACTGAAGCTTTCTTT.